The 7 T cell receptor beta chains below all came from one sample that was sequenced in a study of blood T cell repertoires in COVID-19. Libraries were prepared by immunoSEQ multiplex PCR; TCRdb keeps only in-frame clonotypes and omits some of them. The sample holds hundreds of thousands of clones; about 87% are singletons and the top ten take approximately 1.6%. Sequenced material: PBMCs or T cells enriched from blood (not recorded which). The receptors stem from a woman in her fifties or sixties who had recovered from COVID-19.

The chain combines TRBV24-1 with TRBJ1-2, with D possibly being TRBD1 (6 bases). Germline V CDR1 and CDR2: KGHDR, SFDVKD. The germline V and J ends were trimmed by 2 bases and 7 bases, with 13 bases remaining between them. The CDR3 spans 14 residues. CDR3: CATSDSQGWSGYTF. DNA for the CDR3: TGTGCCACCAGTGATTCACAGGGTTGGAGTGGCTACACCTTC.

The rearrangement joins TRBV28 to TRBJ1-1; TRBD1 matches 7 bases. The ends lost 2 bases at V and 1 base at J; junction bases unmatched: 4. There are 15 residues in the CDR3. Germline loops: CDR1 MDHEN, CDR2 SYDVKM. The CDR3 DNA reads TGTGCCAGCAGTTTAGGGACAGCTACGAACACTGAAGCTTTCTTT. It codes for CASSLGTATNTEAFF.

This clone was recorded a few times. V and J are TRBV19 and TRBJ1-1; 7 positions agree with TRBD1. Trimming at V came to 7 bases and at J to 3 bases, leaving 8 bases not matched to a gene. Germline V gene data show CDR1 as LNHDA and CDR2 as SQIVND (reference sequence). There are 14 residues in the CDR3. CDR3 bases: TGTGCCAGTACCCAGGAGGGGGCGGACACTGAAGCTTTCTTT. Its protein product is CASTQEGADTEAFF.

This chain links TRBV14 with TRBJ2-3; D is unclear. This CDR3 spans 13 amino acids. V was pared by 0 bases and J by 10 bases, with 11 bases between. Germline CDR1 reads SGHDN; CDR2 reads FVKESK. The chain's CDR3 is CASSQEAVGAQYF. Here the CDR3 DNA reads TGTGCCAGCAGCCAAGAGGCTGTGGGCGCGCAGTATTTT.

The CDR3 protein is CACNRGFDLTEAFF. CDR3 sequence (DNA): TGTGCCTGCAACAGGGGATTCGACTTAACTGAAGCTTTCTTT. This sequence joins TRBV30 and TRBJ1-1, with 7 bases that match TRBD1. Germline CDR1 GTSNPN, CDR2 SVGIG (reference sequence). This CDR3 comprises 14 residues. V was pared by 6 bases and J by 5 bases, with 12 bases of the junction left unmatched. Using reference TRBV30 and TRBJ1-1 for the parts outside the CDR3, the full variable domain is SQTIHQWPATLVQPVGSPLSLECTVEGTSNPNLYWYRQAAGRGLQLLFYSVGIGQISSEVPQNLSASRPQDRQFILSSKKLLLSDSGFYLCACNRGFDLTEAFFGQGTRLTVV.

With regard to this clone: Other DNA sequences of this sample code for an identical CDR3. The J gene is TRBJ2-1, the V gene TRBV5-1; D unclear. Germline V gene sequence: CDR1 SGHRS, CDR2 YFSETQ. This CDR3 has 14 residues. With 0 bases removed from V and 0 bases from J, the gap between germline ends came to 4 bases. CDR3 nucleotides: TGCGCCAGCAGCTTGGGAGGCTCCTACAATGAGCAGTTCTTC. It is translated as CASSLGGSYNEQFF.

The CDR3: CASSLRTSTDTQYF. CDR3 nucleotides: TGTGCCAGCAGTTTGCGGACTAGCACAGATACGCAGTATTTT. The chain combines TRBV27 with TRBJ2-3, with D perhaps TRBD2 (5 bases). Germline CDR1 MNHEY, CDR2 SMNVEV (reference sequence). This CDR3 is 14 amino acids long. V was trimmed by 3 bases and J by 0 bases, leaving 7 bases between them.